These T cell receptor beta chains were read from a single sample in a study of blood T cell repertoires in COVID-19. Profiled with immunoSEQ multiplex PCR; TCRdb holds only in-frame clones, not every one. The repertoire holds 30,000 or so clones, with about nine tenths as singletons. The specimen sequenced was peripheral blood. Receptors were obtained from a human donor with active COVID-19. The donor label of this sample is uncertain. CDR3s include the opening cysteine and the closing phenylalanine or tryptophan. Each record gives: V gene, CDR3 length, clone size, J gene, D gene, CDR3 protein, CDR3 DNA. The D gene is left open where the match is weak. Rows may omit the clone size; those that give it use once, few, many or a size class.

V gene: TRBV6-5
CDR3 length: 14
clone size: -
J gene: TRBJ2-2
D gene: TRBD2
CDR3 protein: CATRLAGTTGELFF
CDR3 DNA: TGTGCCACCCGACTAGCGGGAACCACCGGGGAGCTGTTTTTT

V gene: TRBV9
CDR3 length: 14
clone size: -
J gene: TRBJ1-5
D gene: -
CDR3 protein: CASSHDKDNQPQHF
CDR3 DNA: TGTGCCAGCAGCCATGACAAGGATAATCAGCCCCAGCATTTT

V gene: TRBV5-1
CDR3 length: 17
clone size: -
J gene: TRBJ2-3
D gene: TRBD2
CDR3 protein: CASSLALAGGGTDTQYF
CDR3 DNA: TGCGCCAGCAGCTTGGCACTAGCGGGGGGCGGCACAGATACGCAGTATTTT

V gene: TRBV2
CDR3 length: 16
clone size: -
J gene: TRBJ1-3
D gene: -
CDR3 protein: CASSREDLIYGNTIYF
CDR3 DNA: TGTGCCAGCAGCAGGGAAGATTTAATATACGGAAACACCATATATTTT

V gene: TRBV18
CDR3 length: 14
clone size: medium-sized
J gene: TRBJ2-7
D gene: TRBD1
CDR3 protein: CASSPSDRDYEQYF
CDR3 DNA: TGTGCCAGCTCACCATCGGACAGGGACTACGAGCAGTACTTC

V gene: TRBV6-5
CDR3 length: 15
clone size: -
J gene: TRBJ2-7
D gene: TRBD1
CDR3 protein: CASSSRDRGPYEQYF
CDR3 DNA: TGTGCCAGCAGTTCCCGGGACAGGGGTCCATACGAGCAGTACTTC

V gene: TRBV10-1
CDR3 length: 15
clone size: once
J gene: TRBJ2-5
D gene: -
CDR3 protein: CASSEGSYGGETQYF
CDR3 DNA: TGCGCCAGCAGCGAAGGGTCTTACGGAGGGGAGACCCAGTACTTC

V gene: TRBV27
CDR3 length: 17
clone size: -
J gene: TRBJ2-7
D gene: TRBD2
CDR3 protein: CASSSERIAGVSNEQYF
CDR3 DNA: TGTGCCAGCAGTTCGGAGCGGATAGCGGGAGTTTCTAACGAGCAGTACTTC

V gene: TRBV3-1/TRBV3-2
CDR3 length: 14
clone size: -
J gene: TRBJ2-7
D gene: -
CDR3 protein: CASSTTGFSYEQYF
CDR3 DNA: TGTGCCAGCAGCACCACAGGGTTCTCGTACGAGCAGTACTTC

V gene: TRBV10-3
CDR3 length: 15
clone size: once
J gene: TRBJ1-5
D gene: -
CDR3 protein: CAISESTVSNQPQHF
CDR3 DNA: TGTGCCATCAGTGAGTCAACGGTAAGCAATCAGCCCCAGCATTTT

V gene: TRBV10-3
CDR3 length: 14
clone size: -
J gene: TRBJ2-7
D gene: TRBD1
CDR3 protein: CAISTQGASYEQYF
CDR3 DNA: TGTGCCATCAGTACACAGGGGGCCTCCTACGAGCAGTACTTC

V gene: TRBV12-3/TRBV12-4
CDR3 length: 13
clone size: -
J gene: TRBJ1-1
D gene: -
CDR3 protein: CASSFFDQGEAFF
CDR3 DNA: TGTGCCAGCAGTTTCTTCGACCAGGGTGAAGCTTTCTTT

V gene: TRBV7-2
CDR3 length: 16
clone size: -
J gene: TRBJ2-3
D gene: -
CDR3 protein: CASSLAGGQSADTQYF
CDR3 DNA: TGTGCCAGCAGCTTAGCGGGAGGTCAAAGTGCAGATACGCAGTATTTT

V gene: TRBV2
CDR3 length: 13
clone size: -
J gene: TRBJ2-5
D gene: -
CDR3 protein: CASRLGHQETQYF
CDR3 DNA: TGTGCCAGCAGACTTGGACATCAAGAGACCCAGTACTTC

V gene: TRBV9
CDR3 length: 14
clone size: -
J gene: TRBJ1-5
D gene: TRBD1
CDR3 protein: CASSRDRGNQPQHF
CDR3 DNA: TGTGCCAGCAGCCGGGACAGGGGCAATCAGCCCCAGCATTTT

V gene: TRBV5-1
CDR3 length: 14
clone size: -
J gene: TRBJ2-2
D gene: -
CDR3 protein: CASSVGAGTGELFF
CDR3 DNA: TGCGCCAGCAGCGTCGGTGCGGGAACCGGGGAGCTGTTTTTT

V gene: TRBV27
CDR3 length: 19
clone size: -
J gene: TRBJ1-4
D gene: TRBD1
CDR3 protein: CASSPILTGAIATNEKLFF
CDR3 DNA: TGTGCCAGCAGTCCCATCTTGACAGGGGCTATTGCAACTAATGAAAAACTGTTTTTT

V gene: TRBV19
CDR3 length: 17
clone size: once
J gene: TRBJ2-1
D gene: TRBD2
CDR3 protein: CASVEITGTSGKNEQFF
CDR3 DNA: TGTGCCAGCGTAGAAATTACAGGGACTAGCGGGAAGAATGAGCAGTTCTTC

V gene: TRBV7-3
CDR3 length: 16
clone size: -
J gene: TRBJ2-7
D gene: -
CDR3 protein: CASSLDGAGASYEQYF
CDR3 DNA: TGTGCCAGCAGCCTCGACGGGGCAGGGGCCTCCTACGAGCAGTACTTC

V gene: TRBV30
CDR3 length: 13
clone size: -
J gene: TRBJ2-7
D gene: -
CDR3 protein: CAWNAAGIYEQYF
CDR3 DNA: TGTGCCTGGAATGCGGCGGGGATATACGAGCAGTACTTC

V gene: TRBV10-1
CDR3 length: 11
clone size: few
J gene: TRBJ2-7
D gene: -
CDR3 protein: CASSDCDEQYF
CDR3 DNA: TGCGCCAGCAGTGATTGCGACGAGCAGTACTTC

V gene: TRBV4-3
CDR3 length: 14
clone size: -
J gene: TRBJ1-4
D gene: -
CDR3 protein: CASSPRGGDEKLFF
CDR3 DNA: TGCGCCAGCAGCCCGAGAGGGGGAGATGAAAAACTGTTTTTT

V gene: TRBV7-8
CDR3 length: 14
clone size: -
J gene: TRBJ1-1
D gene: -
CDR3 protein: CASSFQEGSTEAFF
CDR3 DNA: TGTGCCAGCAGCTTCCAGGAGGGGAGCACTGAAGCTTTCTTT

V gene: TRBV14
CDR3 length: 14
clone size: -
J gene: TRBJ2-1
D gene: TRBD1
CDR3 protein: CASSPGQGGNEQFF
CDR3 DNA: TGTGCCAGCAGCCCAGGACAGGGCGGAAATGAGCAGTTCTTC

V gene: TRBV2
CDR3 length: 14
clone size: -
J gene: TRBJ1-1
D gene: -
CDR3 protein: CASTTGVLNTEAFF
CDR3 DNA: TGTGCCAGCACCACGGGGGTCCTGAACACTGAAGCTTTCTTT